This entry features one T cell receptor (beta chain) sequence. The antigen is undetermined. This sample was included in a study of cytomegalovirus exposure and HLA in healthy donors. Findings and limits, study-wide: Sequencing had likely introduced a cluster of highly shared sequence variants as an artifact. Published work reported that the classifier diagnosed cytomegalovirus status with high specificity and sensitivity. Most CMV-associated TCR beta chains appeared HLA-restricted in a later analysis. Most TCR sequences were rare, but some public TCRs occurred in many donors.

The study ran its PCR with 60 Vbeta and 13 Jbeta primers. Assay used: immunoSEQ multiplex PCR; TCRdb lists only in-frame clones, some missing. Among about 120,000 clones, approximately 80% were seen once, and the ten largest hold about 1.8%. The V and J ends lost 4 bases and 2 bases, in that order; junction bases with no gene match: 6. The CDR3 loop spans 14 amino acids. Germline V CDR1 and CDR2: SGHDT, YYEEEE. Sequencing was carried out using PBMCs. The TCR comes from a man aged 35 to 55 in good health and CMV-seronegative. V and J are TRBV5-6 and TRBJ2-7; 7 bases are shared with TRBD2. The CDR3 DNA reads as TGTGCCAGCAGCAGGGGCGGGGGAGCCTACGAGCAGTACTTC. Protein sequence: CASSRGGGAYEQYF.